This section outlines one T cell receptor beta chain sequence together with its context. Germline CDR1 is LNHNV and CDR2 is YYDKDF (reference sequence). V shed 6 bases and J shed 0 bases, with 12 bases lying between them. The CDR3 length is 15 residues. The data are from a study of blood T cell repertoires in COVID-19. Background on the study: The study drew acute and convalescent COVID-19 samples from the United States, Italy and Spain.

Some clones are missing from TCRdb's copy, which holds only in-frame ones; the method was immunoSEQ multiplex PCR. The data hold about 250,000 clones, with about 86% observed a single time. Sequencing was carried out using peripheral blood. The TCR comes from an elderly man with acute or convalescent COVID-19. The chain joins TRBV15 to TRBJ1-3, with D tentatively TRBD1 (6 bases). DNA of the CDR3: TGTGCCACCAGGAGTCAGGGGTACTCTGGAAACACCATATATTTT. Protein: CATRSQGYSGNTIYF.